One and the same sample provided the 10 T cell receptor beta chains below, sequenced in a study of T cell responses to AZD1222 COVID-19 vaccine. Libraries were prepared by immunoSEQ multiplex PCR; TCRdb keeps only in-frame clonotypes and omits some of them. Seen here are roughly 190,000 clones, approximately 90% observed once, and the top ten hold around 3.5%. Sequences were derived from peripheral blood, sampled 28 days after the second AZD1222 dose. These receptors all come from an adult who received the AZD1222 COVID-19 vaccine.

The chain links TRBV5-5 to TRBJ1-6; D uncertain. The CDR3 has 13 amino acids. CDR1 and CDR2 from the germline V gene are SGHKS and YYEKEE (reference sequence). The V end lost 2 bases, the J end lost 9 bases, and 9 bases lay between the germline ends. The CDR3 sequence: CASSLISSSPLHF. The CDR3 DNA follows: TGTGCCAGCAGCTTAATCAGTTCTTCACCCCTCCACTTT.

The chain couples TRBV13 to TRBJ1-1; D unresolved. This CDR3 contains 13 residues. V lost 1 base to trimming and J lost 3 bases, with 6 bases between them. CDR1 PRHDT and CDR2 FYEKMQ come from the germline V gene (reference sequence). CDR3 sequence reads: CASSLEKYTEAFF. DNA for the CDR3: TGTGCCAGCAGCTTAGAGAAGTACACTGAAGCTTTCTTT.

This clone has only one observation. The chain joins TRBV4-3 to TRBJ2-7; 10 bases fit TRBD2. Trimming removed 3 bases from V and 2 bases from J; junction bases left unmatched: 19. Germline CDR1 is LGHNA and CDR2 is YSLEER. This CDR3 comprises 20 residues. Here the CDR3 reads CASSQPLAGVVTGVTYEQYF. Here the CDR3 DNA reads TGCGCCAGCAGCCAGCCCCTAGCGGGAGTCGTGACGGGGGTTACCTACGAGCAGTACTTC.

This clone was seen only once. The V call is TRBV4-1, the J call TRBJ2-7; D tentatively reads TRBD1 or TRBD2 (5 bases each). The CDR3 covers 17 residues. CDR1 is MGHRA, CDR2 YSYEKL, per germline. The V end lost 0 bases, the J end lost 3 bases, and 18 bases lay between the germline ends. CDR3 DNA sequence: TGCGCCAGCAGCCAAGAAAGGGACGGATTGGTTAACTACGAGCAGTACTTC. Its protein is CASSQERDGLVNYEQYF.

As to this clone: Other DNA sequences in the sample encode the same CDR3. The V gene is TRBV30, the J gene TRBJ2-5; D unresolved. The CDR3 is 11 residues long. Germline V CDR1 and CDR2: GTSNPN, SVGIG (reference sequence). The germline V and J ends were trimmed by 3 bases and 3 bases, with 5 bases remaining between them. The CDR3 loop is CAWRLEETQYF. In DNA form, the CDR3 reads TGTGCCTGGAGATTAGAAGAGACCCAGTACTTC.

The chain uses TRBV2 and TRBJ1-6; D gene unclear. Trimming cost V 3 bases and J 0 bases, with 6 bases left between them. The CDR3 consists of 15 residues. Germline V gives CDR1 SNHLY, CDR2 FYNNEI. The CDR3 loop is CASSETSSYNSPLHF. Written as DNA, the CDR3 is TGTGCCAGCAGTGAGACAAGCTCCTATAATTCACCCCTCCACTTT.

This clone was recorded only once. V and J are TRBV5-1 and TRBJ2-1, with unresolved D. Trimming took off 3 bases at V and 7 bases at J, with 5 bases between the two ends. The CDR3 contains 11 residues. Germline CDR1 and CDR2: SGHRS and YFSETQ. The CDR3 bases are TGCGCCAGCAGCTCTGGAAATGAGCAGTTCTTC. Its protein is CASSSGNEQFF.

The chain is built from TRBV11-3 and TRBJ2-3, with 8 bases that match TRBD1. CDR1 and CDR2 (germline): SGHNT, YENEEA. This CDR3 region has 15 residues. V dropped 5 bases and J dropped 4; count of bases not matched to a gene: 8. The CDR3 DNA follows: TGTGCCAGCAGCCCGCGACAGGGGTCGGCAGATACGCAGTATTTT. Residues: CASSPRQGSADTQYF.

The chain joins TRBV6-2 or TRBV6-3 to TRBJ1-1; D unclear. V shed 5 bases and J shed 7 bases, with 8 bases lying between them. CDR1 and CDR2 from the germline V gene are MNHEY and SVGEGT. The CDR3 is 11 amino acids. This CDR3 reads CASSRNLEAFF. The DNA for the CDR3 is TGTGCCAGCAGTAGGAACCTTGAAGCTTTCTTT.

The DNA of the CDR3 is TGTGCCAGCCTTCCTCCTGGTTGGGGGACGGGCGAGCAGTACTTC. Translating gives CASLPPGWGTGEQYF. This chain connects TRBV28 to TRBJ2-7; D tentatively reads TRBD1 or TRBD2 (5 bases each). The CDR3 spans 15 residues. Germline V gene data show CDR1 as MDHEN and CDR2 as SYDVKM. Trimming shortened V by 8 bases and J by 6 bases, and 23 bases separated the two germline ends.